The present entry profiles one T cell receptor beta chain with its context. The sample originates from a study of siplizumab effects on memory and regulatory T cells. Sequencing used immunoSEQ multiplex PCR; TCRdb keeps in-frame clones, though not all of them. This table has approximately 60,000 clones, approximately 96% appearing once. Germline CDR1 SGHTA, CDR2 FQGNSA. The CDR3 spans 14 residues. V was clipped by 5 bases and J by 3 bases; unmatched bases: 5. Sequenced input: naive CD8+ T cells sorted from blood. This clonotype was sampled from a human donor in good health. The chain employs TRBV7-2 and TRBJ1-1; TRBD1 aligns across 8 bases. The CDR3 is CASSPDRGYTEAFF. CDR3 nucleotide sequence: TGTGCCAGCAGCCCTGACAGGGGTTACACTGAAGCTTTCTTT.